This record looks at one T cell receptor (beta chain) sequence and its context. Its antigen is not identified. Germline values: CDR1 MRHNA, CDR2 SNTAGT. This CDR3 region has 14 residues. Trimming removed 2 bases from V and 0 bases from J, with 6 bases in between. This sample stems from a study of graft-versus-host responses after intestinal transplantation. Study background: All recipients got anti-thymocyte globulin induction, then tacrolimus and steroids for approximately three years.

Study findings and constraints: Association was observed between peak circulating GvH clone levels and early post-transplant HvG declines. Detection of GvH clones occurred in recipient marrow, and some had their first appearance in ileum or blood.

This table comes from immunoSEQ multiplex PCR, and its TCRdb copy is limited to in-frame clones, with some not included. The table records some 13,000 clones, roughly 86% of them present only once. The clonotype originates from a human patient who received an intestinal transplant, so some T cells may come from the graft donor. The V call is TRBV6-4, the J call TRBJ2-3; D is possibly TRBD2 (6 bases). Material: PBMCs, obtained after intestinal transplantation. CDR3: CASSDGTSTDTQYF. The DNA of the CDR3 is TGTGCCAGCAGTGACGGGACTAGCACAGATACGCAGTATTTT.